This entry lists 18 T cell receptor beta chains sequenced from one sample in a study of OX40 agonist ivuxolimab in advanced cancers. Sequenced by immunoSEQ multiplex PCR; TCRdb stores in-frame clones only, minus some. In the table there are about 68,000 clones, 86% of which are singletons. Source: CD4+ or CD8+ T cells sorted from blood, taken in a trial of the OX40 agonist ivuxolimab. These receptors were obtained from an adult with an advanced solid tumor such as melanoma, head and neck, liver or kidney cancer.

This clone has a handful of counts. This chain connects TRBV19 to TRBJ1-5, with D possibly TRBD1 on 6 matching bases. The V gene's germline CDR1 is LNHDA and CDR2 SQIVND (reference sequence). The ends were cut back, 2 bases at V and 2 bases at J, with 16 bases in the middle. This CDR3 comprises 17 residues. CDR3 coding DNA: TGTGCCAGTAGTATAATCTCAGGGGCAATGGGCAATCAGCCCCAGCATTTT. This translates into CASSIISGAMGNQPQHF.

The CDR3 sequence: CASSLKAQETQYF. The CDR3 DNA follows: TGTGCCAGCAGCTTGAAAGCACAAGAGACCCAGTACTTC. The J gene is TRBJ2-5, the V gene TRBV11-2; D remains ambiguous. The CDR3 runs 13 residues. V was clipped by 3 bases and J by 2 bases, with 7 bases between them. Germline V CDR1 and CDR2: SGHAT, FQNNGV.

This chain connects TRBV18 to TRBJ2-5, with D perhaps TRBD1 (6 bases). CDR1 KGHSH and CDR2 LQKENI come from the germline V gene. The CDR3 totals 15 residues. V gave up 0 bases and J gave up 2 bases, with 10 bases separating them. The CDR3 protein is CASSPPRGGQETQYF. DNA of the CDR3: TGTGCCAGCTCACCACCCAGGGGCGGACAAGAGACCCAGTACTTC.

The rearrangement uses TRBV5-6 and TRBJ2-3; no reliable D call. This CDR3 has 13 residues. Germline CDR1 is SGHDT and CDR2 is YYEEEE. Deletions cut 0 bases from V and 2 bases from J, with 4 bases between. CDR3 DNA: TGTGCCAGCAGCTTGGTGTCCACAGATACGCAGTATTTT. Protein: CASSLVSTDTQYF. Together with reference TRBV5-6 and TRBJ2-3, the CDR3 gives the full variable domain: DAGVTQSPTHLIKTRGQQVTLRCSPKSGHDTVSWYQQALGQGPQFIFQYYEEEERQRGNFPDRFSGHQFPNYSSELNVNALLLGDSALYLCASSLVSTDTQYFGPGTRLTVL.

Here the CDR3 reads CASSNRVGNQPQHF. For the CDR3, the DNA is TGTGCCAGCAGTAACAGGGTTGGAAATCAGCCCCAGCATTTT. The V call is TRBV2, the J call TRBJ1-5, with D perhaps TRBD1 (6 bases). V was trimmed by 5 bases and J by 4 bases, leaving 12 bases between them. This CDR3 spans 14 amino acids. In germline, CDR1 is SNHLY, CDR2 FYNNEI.

The V and J genes are TRBV5-1 and TRBJ2-5; TRBD2 is a possible D gene (6 bases). Germline assignment: CDR1 SGHRS and CDR2 YFSETQ. The V end was cut by 0 bases, the J end by 5 bases, with 17 bases between. The CDR3 is made up of 16 amino acids. The CDR3 bases are TGCGCCAGCAGCTTGGCCTTCTCCGGGGGACGGGAGACCCAGTACTTC. It codes for CASSLAFSGGRETQYF.

The rearrangement links TRBV28 to TRBJ1-2; the D is unclear. V dropped 5 bases and J dropped 5 bases, with 6 bases sitting between them. CDR3 length equals 11 residues. Looked up from germline, CDR1 is MDHEN and CDR2 is SYDVKM. CDR3 region: CASSRGYGYTF. The CDR3 DNA is TGTGCCAGCAGTCGGGGATATGGCTACACCTTC.

This chain uses TRBV11-2 with TRBJ1-2; no clear D gene. Between the trimmed V and J ends, which lost 0 bases and 3 bases, there was a span of 8 bases. Germline V gene data show CDR1 as SGHAT and CDR2 as FQNNGV. This CDR3 spans 14 amino acids. The CDR3: CASSLDRLHYGYTF. The CDR3 nucleotides are TGTGCCAGCAGCTTAGACCGCTTACACTATGGCTACACCTTC.

V and J are TRBV5-4 and TRBJ2-7; 8 nucleotides align to TRBD1. The trim removed 3 bases at V and 3 bases at J, leaving 8 bases unmatched. Germline CDR1 and CDR2: SGHNT and YYREEE (reference sequence). The CDR3 has 15 residues. The CDR3 nucleotides are TGTGCCAGCAGCTGGGACCGGGACAGGATCTACGAGCAGTACTTC. This translates into CASSWDRDRIYEQYF.

V usage is TRBV4-1 and J usage is TRBJ2-7; unclear D gene. This CDR3 region has 15 residues. Germline V CDR1 and CDR2: MGHRA, YSYEKL. The germline V and J ends were trimmed by 1 base and 2 bases, with 12 bases remaining between them. The CDR3 DNA reads TGCGCCAGCAGCCAAGGGTACAGAACCACCTACGAGCAGTACTTC. Its translation: CASSQGYRTTYEQYF.

The V and J genes are TRBV7-8 and TRBJ2-3, with 8 bases aligning to TRBD2. Germline V gene lookup returns CDR1 SGHVS and CDR2 FQNEAQ. CDR3 length equals 15 residues. J was trimmed by 3 bases and V by 6 bases; bases with no gene match: 8. The CDR3 nucleotides are TGTGCCAGCAGGTTATCTAGCGGGCGGACAGATACGCAGTATTTT. Protein product: CASRLSSGRTDTQYF.

The chain carries TRBV6-1 and TRBJ2-2; TRBD2 agrees at 9 bases. The CDR3 runs to 17 residues. J gave up 7 bases and V 4 bases, and 13 bases lay outside the gene matches. Germline-derived CDR1 and CDR2 are MNHNS and SASEGT. DNA of the CDR3: TGTGCCAGCAGTGTCAGATTAGCGGGAGTTGTGGTCGGGGAGCTGTTTTTT. Translating it yields CASSVRLAGVVVGELFF.

This chain uses TRBV5-1 with TRBJ1-1; D is ambiguous. The CDR3 covers 15 residues. Germline V gives CDR1 SGHRS, CDR2 YFSETQ. The germline V and J ends were trimmed by 2 bases and 0 bases, with 11 bases remaining between them. The CDR3 protein is CASSFSTQLNTEAFF. CDR3 DNA: TGCGCCAGCAGCTTCTCCACACAGCTGAACACTGAAGCTTTCTTT.

The V call is TRBV2, the J call TRBJ2-5; 9 positions match TRBD1. This CDR3 contains 14 residues. Trimming removed 4 bases from V and 5 bases from J; junction bases left unmatched: 5. CDR1 and CDR2 from the germline V gene are SNHLY and FYNNEI. The CDR3 nucleotides read TGTGCCAGCAGTGTACAGGGGGCTGGGGAGACCCAGTACTTC. Residues: CASSVQGAGETQYF.

The V gene is TRBV21-1, the J gene TRBJ1-1. TRBV21-1 is classified as a pseudogene. CDR3 length: 15 amino acids. The CDR3 region is CASSKVGRDPTEAFF. The CDR3 DNA reads TGTGCCAGCAGCAAAGTCGGCAGGGACCCCACTGAAGCTTTCTTT.

This clone came up a few times. The rearrangement uses TRBV28 and TRBJ2-5; possibly TRBD2 for D (5 bases). This CDR3 spans 14 amino acids. Trimming shortened V by 2 bases and J by 2 bases, and 9 bases separated the two germline ends. The germline V gene encodes CDR1 MDHEN and CDR2 SYDVKM. The CDR3 DNA reads TGTGCCAGCAGTTTAGGAGGCCGGCAAGAGACCCAGTACTTC. As protein: CASSLGGRQETQYF.

The rearrangement uses TRBV6-1 and TRBJ1-5; no definite D call. V lost 8 bases, J lost 0 bases, and 11 bases lay in between. Germline CDR1 is MNHNS and CDR2 is SASEGT. The CDR3 sequence is 14 residues long. CDR3 in amino acids: CASVLSGSNQPQHF. The DNA of the CDR3 is TGTGCCAGCGTCCTCAGTGGTAGCAATCAGCCCCAGCATTTT.

This sequence joins TRBV6-5 and TRBJ2-3; D unclear. The CDR3 loop spans 12 amino acids. Germline lookup yields CDR1 MNHEY and CDR2 SVGAGI. Trimming pared 2 bases from V and 5 bases from J, leaving 5 bases between. The CDR3 nucleotides read TGTGCCAGCAGTTACCAAGGAGATACGCAGTATTTT. The encoded protein is CASSYQGDTQYF.